Presented here are 5 T cell receptor beta chains from one specimen sequenced in a study of cytomegalovirus exposure and HLA in healthy donors. Researchers ran the PCR with 60 Vbeta and 13 Jbeta primers. The method was immunoSEQ multiplex PCR; TCRdb's version includes in-frame clones alone and lacks a portion of them. Among 60,000 to 75,000 clones listed, around 61% were seen once. What was sequenced was PBMCs. The receptors originated from a woman aged 45-65 years in good health and CMV-seronegative.

The chain employs TRBV6-1 and TRBJ1-4; a weak D match, TRBD1 (6 bases). The CDR3 is 15 residues long. V gave up 0 bases and J gave up 6 bases, with 11 bases separating them. Germline CDR1 and CDR2: MNHNS and SASEGT. The CDR3 spells CASSEARGGDEKLFF. The CDR3 region has the DNA TGTGCCAGCAGTGAAGCGAGGGGGGGTGATGAAAAACTGTTTTTT.

The genes are TRBV4-3 and TRBJ1-1; no clear D. Germline V CDR1 and CDR2: LGHNA, YSLEER. The V gene lost 5 bases and the J gene lost 0 bases, with 19 bases spanning the gap. This CDR3 comprises 17 residues. The CDR3, as DNA: TGCGCCAGCAGCGACGGGAGGATGAATATCATGAACACTGAAGCTTTCTTT. This translates into CASSDGRMNIMNTEAFF.

V gene TRBV18 combines with J gene TRBJ2-3; TRBD1 might be the D (5 bases). The length of the CDR3 is 16 residues. Germline V CDR1 and CDR2: KGHSH, LQKENI. Trimming stripped 1 base from V and 5 bases from J, with 16 bases between. The DNA for the CDR3 is TGTGCCAGCTCACCACGGGTAGGGGAATCGAGAGATACGCAGTATTTT. Protein product: CASSPRVGESRDTQYF. Full variable domain (rest looked up from reference TRBV18 and TRBJ2-3): NAGVMQNPRHLVRRRGQEARLRCSPMKGHSHVYWYRQLPEEGLKFMVYLQKENIIDESGMPKERFSAEFPKEGPSILRIQQVVRGDSAAYFCASSPRVGESRDTQYFGPGTRLTVL.

This clone was seen a single time. V usage is TRBV4-2 and J usage is TRBJ2-7; TRBD2 matches 11 bases. Germline CDR1 reads LGHNA; CDR2 reads YNFKEQ. The J segment lost 5 bases and the V segment lost 1 base, leaving 4 bases of the junction unmatched. The CDR3 extends over 15 amino acids. The CDR3 DNA reads TGTGCCAGCAGCCAAGGACTAGCGGGATCCCACGAGCAGTACTTC. Its protein product is CASSQGLAGSHEQYF.

The genes are TRBV6-6 and TRBJ2-2; D unresolved. Germline CDR1 reads MNHNY; CDR2 reads SVGAGI (reference sequence). The CDR3 totals 13 residues. V was clipped by 6 bases and J by 14 bases, with 19 bases between them. The CDR3 sequence is CASSPTKPHELFF. CDR3 nucleotide sequence: TGTGCCAGCAGCCCTACTAAACCGCATGAACTGTTTTTT.